Reported below is one TCR beta chain. Its specificity is unknown. Each CDR3 protein is one row after TCRdb ran MiXCR on the reads. The sample lists about 190,000 distinct CDR3 sequences; about 30% were seen once. These data belong to a study of T cell repertoires in cytomegalovirus infection. Study-wide points: Predominance within the ex vivo response was attributable to HLA-C-restricted CMV-specific TCR beta clonotypes.

The CDR3 length is 13 residues. Trimming took 4 bases from V and 6 from J, leaving 11 bases between them. Germline CDR1 and CDR2: LNHDA and SQIVND (reference sequence). This receptor was taken from a human donor in good health (CMV status not recorded). Some clones in this sample may be carry-over from other donors' samples. The V and J genes are TRBV19 and TRBJ2-3; D not certain. The sample comprised PBMCs. The CDR3 DNA is TGTGCCAGTAGTACGGGCTTGGGGGATACGCAGTATTTT. Its protein is CASSTGLGDTQYF.